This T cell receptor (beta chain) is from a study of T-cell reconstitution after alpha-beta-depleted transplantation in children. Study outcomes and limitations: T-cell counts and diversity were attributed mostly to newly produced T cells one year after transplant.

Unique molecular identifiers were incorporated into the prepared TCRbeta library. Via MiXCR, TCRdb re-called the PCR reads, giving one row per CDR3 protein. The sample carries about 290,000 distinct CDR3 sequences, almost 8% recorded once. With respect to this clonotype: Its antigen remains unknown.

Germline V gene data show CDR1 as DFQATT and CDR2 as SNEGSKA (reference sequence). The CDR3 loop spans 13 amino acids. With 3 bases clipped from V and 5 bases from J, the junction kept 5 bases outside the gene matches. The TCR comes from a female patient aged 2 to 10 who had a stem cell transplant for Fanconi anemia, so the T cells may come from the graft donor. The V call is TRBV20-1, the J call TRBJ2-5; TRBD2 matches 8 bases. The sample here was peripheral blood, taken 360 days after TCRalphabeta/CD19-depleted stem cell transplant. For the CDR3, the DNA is TGCAGTGCTAGCATCGGGGGGGCCGAGACCCAGTACTTC. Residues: CSASIGGAETQYF.